This TCR beta chain was sequenced during a study of CD8 T cell repertoires and HIV-1 epitope variants. Study summary: Controls were a CMV, EBV and flu peptide pool, Ebola AY9 negative control, and no-peptide well. Separate from the cultures, 1M uncultured T cells served as baseline.

On the immunoSEQ platform, TCR beta CDR3s were sequenced at survey depth. Measured with immunoSEQ multiplex PCR; TCRdb has only the in-frame clones, and not every one. The table has roughly 5,200 clones, less than 70% seen once. Turning to this clone: Its antigen is currently unknown.

The CDR3 extends over 14 amino acids. CDR1 and CDR2 from the germline V gene are MDHEN and SYDVKM. V was trimmed by 5 bases and J by 4 bases, leaving 15 bases between them. This receptor was taken from a male donor with HIV. This chain uses TRBV28 with TRBJ2-7; D is perhaps TRBD1 (5 bases). What was sequenced was cultured CD8+ T cells derived from PBMCs. CDR3 sequence reads: CASSPRTSRYEQYF. The CDR3 DNA reads as TGTGCCAGCAGTCCACGGACAAGCAGGTACGAGCAGTACTTC.